The 16 T cell receptor beta chains reported below all come from one sample, sequenced in a study of T-cell reconstitution after alpha-beta-depleted transplantation in children (TCRdb year 2016). Taken with the paper, the label for treatment or condition translates to: allogeneic hematopoietic cell transplantation with graft depleted of TCRalphabeta T cells and CD19 B cells. Library creation used PCR. Sequencing relied on an Illumina HiSeq 2500. To normalize quantification of the TCRbeta repertoire, the TCR libraries were built with molecular barcoding that relied on unique molecular identifiers. The public sequencing data were trimmed at Q25 with fastp and processed into clonotypes with MiXCR by TCRdb, which kept only in-frame beta chains. Here each entry gathers all rows of one CDR3 protein and keeps the most common genes and DNA. Recorded for this sample are 330,000 or so distinct CDR3 sequences; over 9.5% of them occurred a single time. Around 7.6% of the sample rests with the top ten.

The material sequenced was PBMCs, taken before TCRalphabeta/CD19-depleted stem cell transplant. The receptors shown here come from a boy in the first two years of life with acute myeloid leukemia, due to receive a stem cell transplant.

The CDR3 DNA follows: TGTGCCAGCAGCGCGTCAAACAGGGAGACCTACAATGAGCAGTTCTTC. This encodes CASSASNRETYNEQFF. This sequence joins TRBV9 and TRBJ2-1; TRBD1 might be the D (6 bases). V was pared by 3 bases and J by 2 bases, with 15 bases between. This CDR3 spans 16 amino acids. Germline V gives CDR1 SGDLS, CDR2 YYNGEE.

This chain links TRBV6-1 with TRBJ1-2; maybe TRBD1 (5 bases). Germline assignment: CDR1 MNHNS and CDR2 SASEGT. There are 14 residues in the CDR3. Trimming cost V 6 bases and J 4 bases, with 15 bases left between them. CDR3 sequence: CASSVQGGGYGYTF. CDR3 coding DNA: TGTGCCAGCAGCGTCCAGGGTGGTGGCTATGGCTACACCTTC.

This clonotype was found a few times. This chain uses TRBV30 with TRBJ2-3; D remains ambiguous. The germline V and J ends were trimmed by 2 bases and 4 bases, with 7 bases remaining between them. Germline lookup yields CDR1 GTSNPN and CDR2 SVGIG (reference sequence). The CDR3 covers 12 residues. The chain's CDR3 is CAWSPVPDTQYF. The CDR3 nucleotides are TGTGCCTGGAGTCCCGTACCAGATACGCAGTATTTT.

This clonotype has more than one count but fewer than ten. This chain connects TRBV12-3 or TRBV12-4 to TRBJ2-5; no definite D call. This CDR3 is built from 13 residues. V lost 6 bases and J lost 3, with 11 bases in between. As DNA, the CDR3 is TGTGCCAGCAGCCACCCTGGAAAAGAGACCCAGTACTTC. As protein: CASSHPGKETQYF.

The sample holds many counts of this clonotype. The chain employs TRBV29-1 and TRBJ2-3, with D perhaps TRBD1 (7 bases). The CDR3 totals 12 residues. The germline V and J ends were trimmed by 4 bases and 6 bases, with 11 bases remaining between them. The germline CDR1 and CDR2 sequences are SQVTM and ANQGSEA. CDR3 loop: CSVGSGGDTQYF. In DNA form, the CDR3 reads TGCAGCGTTGGGTCAGGGGGGGATACGCAGTATTTT.

The chain carries TRBV13 and TRBJ1-2; D gene ambiguous. Trimming removed 0 bases at V and 6 bases at J, with 11 bases between. Germline-derived CDR1 and CDR2 are PRHDT and FYEKMQ (reference sequence). The CDR3 spans 14 residues. The CDR3, as DNA: TGTGCCAGCAGCTTAGGGGTTCGGTATGATGGCTACACCTTC. It specifies CASSLGVRYDGYTF.

This clonotype was seen a handful of times. This rearrangement joins TRBV20-1 to TRBJ1-1; the match to TRBD1 covers 8 bases. The CDR3 contains 13 residues. The ends lost 6 bases at V and 10 bases at J; junction bases unmatched: 13. Germline lookup yields CDR1 DFQATT and CDR2 SNEGSKA (reference sequence). CDR3 coding DNA: TGCAGTGCGATCGACAGGGGTATTATTGGAGCTTTCTTT. Its protein product is CSAIDRGIIGAFF.

This clonotype was recorded a few times. The CDR3 nucleotides read TGTGCCAGCAGTTCCCCGCGGCCCAGCTTAGCCTACGAGCAGTACTTC. Translated, it gives CASSSPRPSLAYEQYF. The chain links TRBV6-5 to TRBJ2-7, with no clear D. V lost 4 bases and J 2 bases, leaving 18 bases between the germline ends. There are 16 residues in the CDR3. Germline CDR1 is MNHEY and CDR2 is SVGAGI.

The rearrangement links TRBV6-5 to TRBJ2-1; 9 bases are a match to TRBD2. The length of the CDR3 is 16 residues. The germline V gene encodes CDR1 MNHEY and CDR2 SVGAGI. Germline trimming cut 2 bases from V and 4 bases from J; bases unmatched to any gene: 6. CDR3 region: CASSYQVLAGYNEQFF. CDR3 bases: TGTGCCAGCAGTTACCAGGTCCTAGCGGGGTACAATGAGCAGTTCTTC.

This clonotype appeared many times. The V call is TRBV7-2, the J call TRBJ1-5; 7 bases are shared with TRBD1. CDR1 and CDR2 from the germline V gene are SGHTA and FQGNSA. J gave up 1 base and V 3 bases, and 9 bases lay outside the gene matches. This CDR3 has 17 residues. The CDR3 DNA sequence: TGTGCCAGCAGCTTGTGGGACAGCGGAATGAGCAATCAGCCCCAGCATTTT. This sequence encodes CASSLWDSGMSNQPQHF.

The sample holds a few counts of this clonotype. The V gene is TRBV20-1, the J gene TRBJ2-7; 9 bases map to TRBD1. V shed 4 bases, J shed 4 bases, and the junction held 8 bases outside the gene matches. Germline V gene lookup returns CDR1 DFQATT and CDR2 SNEGSKA (reference sequence). The CDR3 is 14 residues long. CDR3 bases: TGCAGTGCTACGCCGGGACAGGGAGTGTACGAGCAGTACTTC. It is translated as CSATPGQGVYEQYF.

This clonotype was seen only a few times. V gene TRBV11-2 combines with J gene TRBJ2-7; the match to TRBD2 covers 7 bases. The germline V gene encodes CDR1 SGHAT and CDR2 FQNNGV. V shed 3 bases and J 4 bases; nucleotides not matched to a gene: 9. The CDR3 consists of 15 residues. The CDR3 is CASSFIGDYQYEQYF. CDR3 sequence (DNA): TGTGCCAGCAGCTTCATCGGGGACTACCAGTACGAGCAGTACTTC. Filled out from reference TRBV11-2 and TRBJ2-7, the complete variable domain reads EAGVAQSPRYKIIEKRQSVAFWCNPISGHATLYWYQQILGQGPKLLIQFQNNGVVDDSQLPKDRFSAERLKGVDSTLKIQPAKLEDSAVYLCASSFIGDYQYEQYFGPGTRLTVT.

This clonotype was seen only a few times. The V and J genes are TRBV20-1 and TRBJ2-7, with D possibly being TRBD1 or TRBD2 (5 bases each). The CDR3 length is 14 residues. Per germline, CDR1 DFQATT and CDR2 SNEGSKA (reference sequence). V was pared by 3 bases and J by 0 bases, with 12 bases between. CDR3 sequence: CSAREPGSSYEQYF. The DNA of the CDR3 is TGCAGTGCTAGGGAGCCAGGGAGCTCCTACGAGCAGTACTTC.

Points on this clonotype: No conserved phenylalanine or tryptophan ends this CDR3, so it is likely a read error. CDR3 DNA sequence: TGTGCCATCAGTGAGTCGGCTAGTTCATCCTACGAGCAGTACTCC. As protein: CAISESASSSYEQYS. J is TRBJ2-7 and V is TRBV10-3; no reliable D call. The germline V gene encodes CDR1 ENHRY and CDR2 SYGVKD. Trimming removed 0 bases from V and 1 base from J, with 10 bases in between. The length of the CDR3 is 15 residues.

This clonotype was detected ten times or more. The chain couples TRBV11-2 to TRBJ2-1; D not resolved. The CDR3 consists of 14 residues. Deletions cut 4 bases from V and 5 bases from J, with 12 bases between. Germline CDR1 reads SGHAT; CDR2 reads FQNNGV. The CDR3 sequence is CASSSQGPNNEQFF. CDR3 nucleotide sequence: TGTGCCAGCAGCTCCCAAGGACCTAACAATGAGCAGTTCTTC.

On this clonotype: This could be a read error, since a much larger clone is one nucleotide away. The chain carries TRBV2 and TRBJ1-1; D is unclear. CDR3 length: 13 amino acids. The V end lost 6 bases, the J end lost 0 bases, and 8 bases lay between the germline ends. CDR1 and CDR2 (germline): SNHLY, FYNNEI. In DNA, the CDR3 is TGTGCCAGCAGGGGCAGGTTGAACACTGAAGCTTTCTTT. Protein sequence: CASRGRLNTEAFF.